The 7 T cell receptor beta chains presented below share a single source sample, sequenced in a study of tumor-infiltrating lymphocytes in primary liver carcinoma. TCR beta cDNA was reverse-transcribed from roughly 520 ng of total RNA. The reaction used a constant-region primer and ProtoScript II reverse transcriptase. Nested multiplex PCR, run for three rounds with slightly modified ARM-PCR, yielded TCR beta libraries. Two initial PCR rounds of about 10 cycles each paired TRBV1-TRBV30 forward primers with a C-beta reverse primer. MiXCR, applied by TCRdb to the multiplex PCR reads, yields one record per CDR3 protein. The table lists approximately 110,000 distinct CDR3 sequences, around 64% of them singletons. Taking about 18-32 mg of unsorted bulk tissue, the authors co-extracted RNA and DNA. Material: liver tumor tissue from sampling region 3. As to subset: tumor region T3, left-lateral pole. The receptors shown here come from a woman in her sixties with primary liver carcinoma and hepatitis B virus infection.

The chain is built from TRBV11-2 and TRBJ2-2; 7 positions match TRBD2. This CDR3 is built from 15 residues. The ends lost 4 bases at V and 12 bases at J; junction bases unmatched: 14. Germline V lookup: CDR1 SGHAT, CDR2 FQNNGV. CDR3: CASSSRLAGSGKLFF. CDR3 coding DNA: TGTGCCAGCAGCTCCAGACTAGCTGGGTCGGGGAAGCTGTTTTTT.

About this clonotype itself: A read error is likely, as this CDR3 ends without the conserved phenylalanine or tryptophan. V is TRBV7-3 and J is TRBJ1-1, with 7 bases fitting TRBD1. V dropped 5 bases and J dropped 5; count of bases not matched to a gene: 11. This CDR3 has 15 amino acids. CDR1 SGHTA and CDR2 FQGTGA come from the germline V gene. In nucleotides, the CDR3 is TGTGCCAGCAGCCGCTTAGGGGGCGTGGGGACTGAAGCTTTCCTT. This translates into CASSRLGGVGTEAFL.

This clonotype has a handful of counts. V gene TRBV7-3 combines with J gene TRBJ2-2, with D possibly being TRBD2 (6 bases). Germline V lookup: CDR1 SGHTA, CDR2 FQGTGA. V was clipped by 5 bases and J by 6 bases, with 10 bases between them. The CDR3 has 13 amino acids. For the CDR3, the DNA is TGTGCCAGCAGCCAACTAGCTCCCGGGGAGCTGTTTTTT. It translates to CASSQLAPGELFF.

This clonotype was seen only a few times. Being one base from a much bigger clone, this may be a read error. The chain joins TRBV10-1 to TRBJ1-1; TRBD1 aligns across 8 bases. This CDR3 is 13 amino acids long. Germline V gene sequence: CDR1 WNHNN, CDR2 SYGVQD (reference sequence). CDR3 sequence: CASSGQVNTEALF. The CDR3 coding sequence is TGCGCCAGCTCGGGACAGGTGAACACTGAAGCTCTCTTT.

There are a few counts of this clonotype. This clone may be a read error of a much larger clone one base away. The chain employs TRBV29-1 and TRBJ1-1; D remains unclear. V was cut by 8 bases and J by 2 bases, with 15 bases left in between. Looked up from germline, CDR1 is SQVTM and CDR2 is ANQGSEA. The CDR3 length is 13 residues. CDR3 sequence: CSIAEKFNTEAFF. The CDR3, as DNA: TGCAGCATTGCCGAGAAATTTAACACTGAAGCTTTCTTT.

This clonotype appeared many times. The chain combines TRBV7-8 with TRBJ1-2; TRBD1 matches at 7 bases. J gave up 8 bases and V 0 bases, and 6 bases lay outside the gene matches. Germline V gene sequence: CDR1 SGHVS, CDR2 FQNEAQ. The CDR3 totals 14 residues. CDR3 residues: CASSLAGTVGGYTF. CDR3 DNA: TGTGCCAGCAGCTTAGCCGGGACAGTGGGAGGCTACACCTTC. The full variable domain, in which reference TRBV7-8 and TRBJ1-2 provide the parts outside the CDR3, is GAGVSQSPRYKVAKRGQDVALRCDPISGHVSLFWYQQALGQGPEFLTYFQNEAQLDKSGLPSDRFFAERPEGSVSTLKIQRTQQEDSAVYLCASSLAGTVGGYTFGSGTRLTVV.

This clonotype was seen many times. V gene TRBV14 combines with J gene TRBJ2-7, with TRBD1 matching over 7 bases. The germline V gene has CDR1 SGHDN and CDR2 FVKESK. V lost 4 bases and J lost 6; bases outside the gene matches: 15. This CDR3 spans 16 amino acids. The DNA of the CDR3 is TGTGCCAGCAGCCCGAGACAGGGTATTTCGAGAAGCGAGCAGTACTTC. Encoded protein: CASSPRQGISRSEQYF.